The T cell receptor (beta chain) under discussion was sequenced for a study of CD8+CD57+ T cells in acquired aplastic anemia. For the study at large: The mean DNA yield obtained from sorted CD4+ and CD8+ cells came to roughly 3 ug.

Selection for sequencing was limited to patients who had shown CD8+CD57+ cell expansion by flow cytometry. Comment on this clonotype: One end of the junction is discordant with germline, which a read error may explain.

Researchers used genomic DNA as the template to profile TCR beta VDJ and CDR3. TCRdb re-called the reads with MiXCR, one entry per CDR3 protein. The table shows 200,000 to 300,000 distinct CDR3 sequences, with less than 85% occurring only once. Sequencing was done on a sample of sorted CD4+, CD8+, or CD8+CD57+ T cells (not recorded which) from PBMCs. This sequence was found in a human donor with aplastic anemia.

The CDR3 DNA is TGTGCCAGCAGCTTAGCCGGGGACACACAAGAGACCCAGTACTTT. It codes for CASSLAGDTQETQYF. This rearrangement joins TRBV9 to TRBJ2-5; the D gene is possibly TRBD1 (6 bases). The CDR3 loop spans 15 amino acids. The germline gives CDR1 SGDLS, CDR2 YYNGEE.